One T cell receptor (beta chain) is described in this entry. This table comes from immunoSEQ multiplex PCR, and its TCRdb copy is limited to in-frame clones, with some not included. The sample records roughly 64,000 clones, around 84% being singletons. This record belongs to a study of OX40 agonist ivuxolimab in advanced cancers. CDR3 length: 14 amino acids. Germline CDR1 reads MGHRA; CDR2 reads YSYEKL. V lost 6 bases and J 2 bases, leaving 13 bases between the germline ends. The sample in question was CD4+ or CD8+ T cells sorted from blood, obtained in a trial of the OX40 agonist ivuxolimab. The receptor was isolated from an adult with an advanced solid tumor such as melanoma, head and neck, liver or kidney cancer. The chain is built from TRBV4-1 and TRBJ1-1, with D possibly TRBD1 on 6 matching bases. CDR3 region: CASRHRAINTEAFF. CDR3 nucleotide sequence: TGCGCCAGCAGACACAGGGCAATTAACACTGAAGCTTTCTTT.